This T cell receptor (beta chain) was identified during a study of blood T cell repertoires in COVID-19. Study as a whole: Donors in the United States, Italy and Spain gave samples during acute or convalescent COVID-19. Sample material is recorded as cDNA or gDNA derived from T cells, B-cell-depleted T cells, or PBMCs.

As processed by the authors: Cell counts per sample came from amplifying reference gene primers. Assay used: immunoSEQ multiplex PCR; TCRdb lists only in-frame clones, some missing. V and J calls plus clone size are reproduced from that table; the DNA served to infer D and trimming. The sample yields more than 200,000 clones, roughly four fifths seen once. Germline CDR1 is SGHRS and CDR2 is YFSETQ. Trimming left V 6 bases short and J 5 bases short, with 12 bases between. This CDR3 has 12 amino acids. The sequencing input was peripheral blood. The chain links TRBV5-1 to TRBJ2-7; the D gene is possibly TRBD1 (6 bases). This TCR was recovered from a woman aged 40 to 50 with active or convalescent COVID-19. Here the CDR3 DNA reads TGCGCCAGCACCAGTCAGGGGAACGAGCAGTACTTC. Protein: CASTSQGNEQYF. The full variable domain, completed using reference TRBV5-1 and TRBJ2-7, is KAGVTQTPRYLIKTRGQQVTLSCSPISGHRSVSWYQQTPGQGLQFLFEYFSETQRNKGNFPGRFSGRQFSNSRSEMNVSTLELGDSALYLCASTSQGNEQYFGPGTRLTVT.